This entry lists 4 T cell receptor beta chains sequenced from one sample in a study of shared clonotypes between healthy human individuals. The protocol was immunoSEQ multiplex PCR, while the TCRdb copy is restricted to in-frame clones and leaves out a portion. This sample yields under 2,500,000 clones, of which around 95% are seen a single time; roughly 0.13% belongs to the top ten. Sequenced: naive CD4+ T cells sorted from blood. Subset specified: CD45RA+ positively selected. All receptors come from a man in his late teens or twenties in good health.

On this clone: A read error may account for a junction end that differs from germline. The chain links TRBV7-7 to TRBJ2-5; D remains ambiguous. The V gene's germline CDR1 is SSHAT and CDR2 FNYEAQ (reference sequence). This CDR3 comprises 18 residues. CDR3 region: CASSRLRPTGLLQETQYF. DNA of the CDR3: TGTGCTAGCAGCCGATTACGCCCGACCGGCCTTCTCCAAGAGACCCAGTACTTC.

This clone has only one observation. The chain joins TRBV10-3 to TRBJ2-2, with 8 bases fitting TRBD1. The CDR3 spans 18 residues. The germline CDR1 and CDR2 sequences are ENHRY and SYGVKD. V lost 4 bases, J lost 7 bases, and 17 bases stayed unmatched. The CDR3 DNA sequence: TGTGCCATCAGTGCGTGGACAGGGTCAGGGGAAGCGTTCGGGGAGCTGTTTTTT. Its translation is CAISAWTGSGEAFGELFF.

V is TRBV5-4 and J is TRBJ2-3; TRBD2 matches 11 bases. Germline values: CDR1 SGHNT, CDR2 YYREEE (reference sequence). The CDR3 contains 14 residues. Unmatched junction bases numbered 5, after V lost 4 bases and J lost 7 bases. The CDR3 spells CASSTSGSLNTQYF. For the CDR3, the DNA is TGTGCCAGCAGCACTAGCGGGAGTTTGAATACGCAGTATTTT.

This chain connects TRBV19 to TRBJ2-7, with TRBD1 identical over 7 bases. CDR1 and CDR2 from the germline V gene are LNHDA and SQIVND (reference sequence). CDR3 length: 13 residues. With 8 bases clipped from V and 2 bases from J, the junction kept 6 bases outside the gene matches. CDR3 loop: CASCPTGAYEQYF. In DNA form, the CDR3 reads TGTGCCAGTTGCCCAACAGGGGCCTACGAGCAGTACTTC.